What follows is one T cell receptor (beta chain) and its context. Its antigen is unknown. The junction had 12 bases not matched to a gene; V was cut back by 5 bases and J by 9 bases. Germline V lookup: CDR1 MNHNY, CDR2 SVGAGI (reference sequence). There are 14 residues in the CDR3. Newly diagnosed, the hyperthyroidism patients had under 2 months' duration and were aged 18 to 65. The study amplified TCR beta CDR3 regions using RNA transcripts. First-round RT-PCR with HTBI primers preceded a second-round multiplex PCR. TCRdb recomputed calls from the multiplex PCR reads with MiXCR, one row per CDR3 protein. The sample comprises 900,000 to 1,200,000 distinct CDR3 sequences, 35% to 40% of which are singletons, and over 8.5% rests with the top ten. The record originates from a study of Graves' ophthalmopathy and Graves' hyperthyroidism. Whole-study findings and limits: The study's model predicted ophthalmopathy progression at approximately 70% sensitivity and about 72% specificity. The authors also found most expanded thyroid clonotypes above 0.001 frequency in blood.

Sequences were obtained from peripheral blood or thyroid tissue (not recorded which). This rearrangement joins TRBV6-6 to TRBJ2-5; 7 nucleotides align to TRBD2. The source is an adult man with Graves' hyperthyroidism. The CDR3 loop is CASSEGRENQPQYF. The CDR3, as DNA: TGTGCCAGCAGTGAAGGGCGGGAGAATCAGCCCCAGTACTTC.